Below, one TCR beta chain is given with its context. This record belongs to a study of shared clonotypes between healthy human individuals. TCRdb's table, derived via immunoSEQ multiplex PCR, lists solely in-frame clones and lacks some. The data contain millions of clones, over 90% of them seen just once; the ten biggest clones take up 0.3% to 0.4%. The germline V gene encodes CDR1 SGHRS and CDR2 YFSETQ. V was cut by 6 bases and J by 3 bases, with 19 bases left in between. The CDR3 runs 15 residues. The chain joins TRBV5-1 to TRBJ2-7; the D gene is possibly TRBD2 (6 bases). This receptor was identified in a man between 18 and 35 years old in good health. Some clones in this sample may be carry-over from other donors' samples. Sample: naive CD4+ T cells from PBMCs. Subset defined: CD45RA+ positively selected. The CDR3 bases are TGCGCCAGCACCCTGTCCCCGGACTACGACTACGAGCAGTACTTC. It specifies CASTLSPDYDYEQYF.